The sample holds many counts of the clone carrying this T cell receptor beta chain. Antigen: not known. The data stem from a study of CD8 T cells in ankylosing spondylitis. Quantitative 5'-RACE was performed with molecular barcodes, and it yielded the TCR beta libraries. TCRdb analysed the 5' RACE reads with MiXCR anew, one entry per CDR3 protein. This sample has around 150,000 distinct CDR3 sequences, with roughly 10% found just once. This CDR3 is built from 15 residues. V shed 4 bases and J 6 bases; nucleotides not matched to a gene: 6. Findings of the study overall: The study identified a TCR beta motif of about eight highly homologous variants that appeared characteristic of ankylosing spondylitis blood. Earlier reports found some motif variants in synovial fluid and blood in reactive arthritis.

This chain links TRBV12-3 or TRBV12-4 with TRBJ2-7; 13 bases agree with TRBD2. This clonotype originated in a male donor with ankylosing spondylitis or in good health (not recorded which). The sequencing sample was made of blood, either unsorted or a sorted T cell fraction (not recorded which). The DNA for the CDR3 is TGTGCCAGCAGTTCCCGGACTAGCGGGAGTGGCGAGCAGTACTTC. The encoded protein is CASSSRTSGSGEQYF.